These T cell receptor beta chains were read from a single sample in a study of T cells after yellow fever vaccination. TCRdb passed the 5' RACE reads through MiXCR, listing each CDR3 protein once. This repertoire shows a few hundred thousand distinct CDR3 sequences, about 15% found once; its top ten account for 17%. The source was PBMCs, collected 4 to 5 days after the first yellow fever vaccination. These receptors were collected from a man aged 18 to 30 who received the YFV17D yellow fever vaccine. Each CDR3 is given with its conserved first and last residue. A D gene is named only where the DNA matches it firmly. The listing skips clone size in some rows; elsewhere it reads once, few, many or a size class.

clone_size,d_call,j_call,v_call,cdr3_aa,cdr3_nt
-,TRBD1,TRBJ1-4,TRBV7-2,CASSYGTGHEKLFF,TGTGCCAGCAGCTACGGGACAGGGCATGAAAAACTGTTTTTT
-,-,TRBJ1-5,TRBV28,CASNEWHPGNQPQHF,TGTGCCAGCAACGAATGGCACCCGGGCAATCAGCCCCAGCATTTT
few,-,TRBJ1-4,TRBV4-3,CASSQDQRNEKLFF,TGCGCCAGCAGCCAAGATCAAAGAAATGAAAAACTGTTTTTT
few,TRBD1,TRBJ1-2,TRBV29-1,CSVGQGSNYGYTF,TGCAGCGTGGGACAGGGCTCTAACTATGGCTACACCTTC
few,-,TRBJ1-1,TRBV15,CATSRDRQNTEAFF,TGTGCCACCAGCAGAGATAGACAGAACACTGAAGCTTTCTTT
-,TRBD1,TRBJ1-1,TRBV10-2,CASQGQGNTEAFF,TGCGCCAGCCAGGGACAGGGAAACACTGAAGCTTTCTTT
few,TRBD2,TRBJ2-7,TRBV5-4,CASSLAGTSFYEQYF,TGTGCCAGCAGCTTGGCCGGGACTAGCTTTTACGAGCAGTACTTC
few,-,TRBJ2-1,TRBV6-2/TRBV6-3,CASSYVEPNEQFF,TGTGCCAGCAGTTATGTGGAGCCCAATGAGCAGTTCTTC
few,-,TRBJ2-3,TRBV5-1,CASSLNYRVKGDTQYF,TGCGCCAGCAGCTTGAATTACAGGGTGAAGGGAGATACGCAGTATTTT
-,TRBD2,TRBJ2-1,TRBV20-1,CSAEGGGGAYEQFF,TGCAGTGCTGAGGGCGGCGGGGGGGCTTATGAGCAGTTCTTC
-,-,TRBJ2-5,TRBV9,CASSDIDRQETQYF,TGTGCCAGCAGCGACATAGACAGGCAAGAGACCCAGTACTTC
-,TRBD1,TRBJ2-5,TRBV9,CASSEGQGSQETQYF,TGTGCCAGCAGCGAGGGACAGGGGTCCCAAGAGACCCAGTACTTC
once,TRBD2,TRBJ2-1,TRBV7-3,CASSQTRRGGWFF,TGTGCCAGCAGCCAAACCCGCCGGGGGGGGTGGTTCTTC
few,TRBD1,TRBJ1-5,TRBV28,CASRYTGGQQPQHF,TGTGCCAGCAGGTACACAGGGGGTCAACAGCCCCAGCATTTT
few,-,TRBJ2-5,TRBV7-9,CASSLALVQETQYF,TGTGCCAGCAGCTTAGCGCTAGTCCAAGAGACCCAGTACTTC
few,-,TRBJ2-1,TRBV4-3,CASSQGFNEQFF,TGCGCCAGCAGCCAAGGTTTCAATGAGCAGTTCTTC
few,-,TRBJ2-1,TRBV18,CASSPDLSNEQFF,TGTGCCAGCTCACCCGACCTATCCAATGAGCAGTTCTTC
-,-,TRBJ1-3,TRBV7-9,CASSRSLFSGNTIYF,TGTGCCAGCAGTCGAAGTCTGTTCTCTGGAAACACCATATATTTT
-,-,TRBJ2-5,TRBV11-2,CASSLDRGILKETQYF,TGTGCCAGCAGCTTAGATCGGGGAATTTTAAAAGAGACCCAGTACTTC
few,TRBD1,TRBJ2-2,TRBV20-1,CSARETLRGRNTGELFF,TGCAGTGCTAGAGAAACGCTCAGGGGGCGTAACACCGGGGAGCTGTTTTTT
-,-,TRBJ1-5,TRBV11-2,CASSETMGVNGPQHF,TGTGCCAGCAGCGAAACTATGGGGGTAAATGGGCCCCAGCATTTT
-,-,TRBJ1-4,TRBV20-1,CSAHKGRLNEKLFF,TGCAGTGCCCACAAGGGCAGGCTGAATGAAAAACTGTTTTTT
few,TRBD1,TRBJ2-1,TRBV5-1,CASSSGQGLSYNEQFF,TGCGCCAGCAGCTCGGGACAGGGTCTGTCCTACAATGAGCAGTTCTTC
-,-,TRBJ1-5,TRBV5-1,CASRPAPVSNQPQHF,TGCGCCAGCAGGCCGGCGCCGGTTAGCAATCAGCCCCAGCATTTT
few,TRBD1,TRBJ1-2,TRBV4-1,CASSQGDRGGGGYTF,TGCGCCAGCAGCCAAGGAGACAGGGGAGGAGGTGGCTACACCTTC
few,-,TRBJ2-7,TRBV2,CASIPGGTYEQYF,TGTGCCAGCATTCCTGGGGGGACCTACGAGCAGTACTTC
-,TRBD2,TRBJ2-2,TRBV19,CASSIARDYPGELFF,TGTGCCAGTAGTATAGCCAGGGACTATCCCGGGGAGCTGTTTTTT
few,-,TRBJ2-2,TRBV5-1,CASSFSSPAGELFF,TGCGCCAGCAGCTTCTCTTCCCCCGCCGGGGAGCTGTTTTTT
-,-,TRBJ1-5,TRBV7-9,CASSTSGLNQPQHF,TGTGCCAGCAGCACCTCCGGACTTAATCAGCCCCAGCATTTT
few,TRBD2,TRBJ2-1,TRBV28,CASSPPLRLAGPREQFF,TGTGCCAGCAGTCCTCCGTTAAGACTAGCGGGTCCCCGAGAGCAGTTCTTC
many,-,TRBJ1-1,TRBV7-9,CASSRSLGSTEAFF,TGTGCCAGCAGCCGCAGCCTTGGGAGCACTGAAGCTTTCTTT
-,-,TRBJ1-5,TRBV6-5,CASSSTRGLNQPQHF,TGTGCCAGCAGTTCCACCCGGGGCCTCAATCAGCCCCAGCATTTT
-,-,TRBJ2-7,TRBV4-2,CASSQGPRVGQRTYEQYF,TGTGCCAGCAGCCAAGGCCCCCGGGTTGGACAGAGAACCTACGAGCAGTACTTC